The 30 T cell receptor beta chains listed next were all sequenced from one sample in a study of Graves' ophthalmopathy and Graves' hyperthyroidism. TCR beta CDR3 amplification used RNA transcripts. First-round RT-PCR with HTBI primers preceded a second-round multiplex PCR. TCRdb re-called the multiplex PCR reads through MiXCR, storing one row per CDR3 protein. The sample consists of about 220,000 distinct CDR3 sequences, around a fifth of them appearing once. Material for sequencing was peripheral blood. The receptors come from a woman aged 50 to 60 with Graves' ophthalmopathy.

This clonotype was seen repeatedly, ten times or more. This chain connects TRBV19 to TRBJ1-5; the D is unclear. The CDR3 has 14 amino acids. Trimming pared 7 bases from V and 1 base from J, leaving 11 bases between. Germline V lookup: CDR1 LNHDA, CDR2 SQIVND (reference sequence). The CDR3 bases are TGTGCCAGTACCCACGGGCGGAGCAATCAGCCCCAGCATTTT. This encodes CASTHGRSNQPQHF.

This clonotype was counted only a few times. CDR3 in amino acids: CASRSGTGHHIYEQYF. CDR3 in DNA: TGTGCCAGCCGGTCCGGTACGGGACACCATATCTACGAGCAGTACTTC. This chain joins TRBV12-3 or TRBV12-4 and TRBJ2-7; perhaps TRBD1 as D (6 bases). This CDR3 comprises 16 residues. Deletions cut 8 bases from V and 3 bases from J, with 23 bases between.

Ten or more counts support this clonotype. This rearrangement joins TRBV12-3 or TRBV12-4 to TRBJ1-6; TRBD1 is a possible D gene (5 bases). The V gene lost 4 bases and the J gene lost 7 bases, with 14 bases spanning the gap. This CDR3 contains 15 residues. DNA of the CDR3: TGTGCCAGCAGTTCGATTCTCGAGGGGAATTCACCCCTCCACTTT. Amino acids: CASSSILEGNSPLHF.

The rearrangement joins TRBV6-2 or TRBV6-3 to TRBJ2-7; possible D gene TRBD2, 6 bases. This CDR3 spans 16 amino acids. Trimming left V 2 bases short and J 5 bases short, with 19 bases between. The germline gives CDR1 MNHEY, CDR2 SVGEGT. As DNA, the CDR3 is TGTGCCAGCAGTTACCGGCGGGGCATCACGGACAACGAGCAGTACTTC. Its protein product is CASSYRRGITDNEQYF.

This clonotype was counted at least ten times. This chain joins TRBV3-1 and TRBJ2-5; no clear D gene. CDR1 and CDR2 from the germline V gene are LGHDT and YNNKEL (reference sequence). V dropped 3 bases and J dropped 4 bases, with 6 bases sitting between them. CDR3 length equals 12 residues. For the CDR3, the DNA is TGTGCCAGCAGCCATACGGGAGAGACCCAGTACTTC. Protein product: CASSHTGETQYF.

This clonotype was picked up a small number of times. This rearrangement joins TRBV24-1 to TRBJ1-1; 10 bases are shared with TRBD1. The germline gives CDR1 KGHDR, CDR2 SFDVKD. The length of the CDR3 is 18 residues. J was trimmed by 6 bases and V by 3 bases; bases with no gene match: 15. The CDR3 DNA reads TGTGCCACCAGTGATCCGGGACAGGGGACCACCGGGGAGGCTGAAGCTTTCTTT. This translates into CATSDPGQGTTGEAEAFF.

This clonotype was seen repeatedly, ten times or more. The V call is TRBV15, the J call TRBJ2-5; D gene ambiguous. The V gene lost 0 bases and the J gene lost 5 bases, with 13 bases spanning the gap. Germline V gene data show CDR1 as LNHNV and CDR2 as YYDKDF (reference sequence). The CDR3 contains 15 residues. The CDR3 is CATSRDQRIRETQYF. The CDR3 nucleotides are TGTGCCACCAGCAGAGATCAACGGATTCGTGAGACCCAGTACTTC.

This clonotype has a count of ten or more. CDR3 DNA: TGTGCCAGCAGCTTGCTAGGGGAGGGGTACTACGAGCAGTACTTC. It specifies CASSLLGEGYYEQYF. V usage is TRBV7-2 and J usage is TRBJ2-7; 7 nucleotides align to TRBD2. This CDR3 comprises 15 residues. The trim removed 3 bases at V and 3 bases at J, leaving 8 bases unmatched. CDR1 and CDR2 from the germline V gene are SGHTA and FQGNSA. The variable domain in full, with the rest retrieved from reference TRBV7-2 and TRBJ2-7, is GAGVSQSPSNKVTEKGKDVELRCDPISGHTALYWYRQSLGQGLEFLIYFQGNSAPDKSGLPSDRFSAERTGGSVSTLTIQRTQQEDSAVYLCASSLLGEGYYEQYFGPGTRLTVT.

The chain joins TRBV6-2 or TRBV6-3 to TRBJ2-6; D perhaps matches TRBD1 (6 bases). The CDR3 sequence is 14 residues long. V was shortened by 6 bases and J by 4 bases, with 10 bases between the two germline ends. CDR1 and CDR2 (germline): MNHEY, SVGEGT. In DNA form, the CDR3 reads TGTGCCAGCAGCCTTGGGACAGGGGCCAACGTCCTGACTTTC. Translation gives CASSLGTGANVLTF.

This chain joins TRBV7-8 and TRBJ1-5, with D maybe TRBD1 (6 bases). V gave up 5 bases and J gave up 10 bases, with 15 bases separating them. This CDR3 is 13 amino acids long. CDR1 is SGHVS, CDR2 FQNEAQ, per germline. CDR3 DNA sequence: TGTGCCAGCAGCCCCGCCCGGGGGGGCCCCCAGCATTTT. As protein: CASSPARGGPQHF.

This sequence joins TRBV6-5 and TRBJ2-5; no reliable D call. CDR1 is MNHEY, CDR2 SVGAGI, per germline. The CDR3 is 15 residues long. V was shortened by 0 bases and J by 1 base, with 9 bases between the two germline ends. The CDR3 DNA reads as TGTGCCAGCAGTTACTCGACCCTAGTCCAAGAGACCCAGTACTTC. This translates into CASSYSTLVQETQYF.

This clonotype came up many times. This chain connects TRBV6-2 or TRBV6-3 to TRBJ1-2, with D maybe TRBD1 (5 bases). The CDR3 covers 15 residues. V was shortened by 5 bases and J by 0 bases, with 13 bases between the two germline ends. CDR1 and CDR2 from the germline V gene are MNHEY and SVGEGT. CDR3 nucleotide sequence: TGTGCCAGCAGTCGGTCTGGGACGCCTAACTATGGCTACACCTTC. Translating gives CASSRSGTPNYGYTF.

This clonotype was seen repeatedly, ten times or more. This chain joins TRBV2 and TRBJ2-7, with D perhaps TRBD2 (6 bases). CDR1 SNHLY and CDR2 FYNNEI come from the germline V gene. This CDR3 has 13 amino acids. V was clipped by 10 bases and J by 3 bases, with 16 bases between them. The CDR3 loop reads CATTERRGYEQYF. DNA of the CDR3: TGTGCCACCACAGAAAGGAGGGGCTACGAGCAGTACTTC. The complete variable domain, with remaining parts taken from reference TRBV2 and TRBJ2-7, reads EPEVTQTPSHQVTQMGQEVILRCVPISNHLYFYWYRQILGQKVEFLVSFYNNEISEKSEIFDDQFSVERPDGSNFTLKIRSTKLEDSAMYFCATTERRGYEQYFGPGTRLTVT.

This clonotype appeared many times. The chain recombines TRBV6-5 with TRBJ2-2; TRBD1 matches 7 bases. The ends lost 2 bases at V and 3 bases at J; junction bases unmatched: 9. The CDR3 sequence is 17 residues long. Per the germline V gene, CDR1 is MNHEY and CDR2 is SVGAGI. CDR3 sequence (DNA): TGTGCCAGCAGTTACGGCTCTGGGACAGCAGACACCGGGGAGCTGTTTTTT. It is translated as CASSYGSGTADTGELFF.

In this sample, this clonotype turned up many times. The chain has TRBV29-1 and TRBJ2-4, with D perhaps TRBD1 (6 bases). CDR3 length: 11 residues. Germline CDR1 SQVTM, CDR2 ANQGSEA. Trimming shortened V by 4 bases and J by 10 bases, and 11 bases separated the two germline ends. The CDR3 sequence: CSVGRGEIQYF. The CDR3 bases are TGCAGCGTTGGCAGGGGTGAGATTCAGTACTTC.

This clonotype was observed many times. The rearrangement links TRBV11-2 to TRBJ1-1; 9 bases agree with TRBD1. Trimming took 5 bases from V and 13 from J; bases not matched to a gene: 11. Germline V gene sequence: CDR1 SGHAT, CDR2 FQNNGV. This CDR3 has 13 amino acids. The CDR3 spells CASSGDRALNVFF. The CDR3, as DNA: TGTGCCAGCAGCGGGGACAGGGCATTGAACGTTTTCTTT.

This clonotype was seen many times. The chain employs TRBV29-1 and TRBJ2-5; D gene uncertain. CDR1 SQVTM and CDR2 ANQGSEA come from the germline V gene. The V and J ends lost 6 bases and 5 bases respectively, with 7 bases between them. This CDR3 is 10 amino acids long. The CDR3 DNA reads TGCAGCGTAGGAGAGGAGACCCAGTACTTC. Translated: CSVGEETQYF.

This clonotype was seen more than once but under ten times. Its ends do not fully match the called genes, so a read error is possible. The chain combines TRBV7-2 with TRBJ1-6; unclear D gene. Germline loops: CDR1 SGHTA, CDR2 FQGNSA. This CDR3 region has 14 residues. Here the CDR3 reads CASSRPGYNSPRHF. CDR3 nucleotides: TGTGCCAGCAGTAGACCCGGCTATAATTCACCCCGCCACTTT.

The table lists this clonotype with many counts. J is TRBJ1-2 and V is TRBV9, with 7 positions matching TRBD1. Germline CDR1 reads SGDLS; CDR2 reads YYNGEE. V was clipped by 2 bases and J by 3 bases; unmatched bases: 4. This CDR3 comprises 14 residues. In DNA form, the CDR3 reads TGTGCCAGCAGCGTCGCCGGGACAGACTATGGCTACACCTTC. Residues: CASSVAGTDYGYTF.

For the CDR3, the DNA is TGTGCCAGCAGTCCCTGGACTAGCGGGAGGACCCACGAGCAGTACTTC. Protein product: CASSPWTSGRTHEQYF. This chain joins TRBV27 and TRBJ2-7, with 14 bases lining up with TRBD2. The germline V gene has CDR1 MNHEY and CDR2 SMNVEV (reference sequence). The CDR3 runs 16 residues. V shed 5 bases and J 5 bases; nucleotides not matched to a gene: 8.

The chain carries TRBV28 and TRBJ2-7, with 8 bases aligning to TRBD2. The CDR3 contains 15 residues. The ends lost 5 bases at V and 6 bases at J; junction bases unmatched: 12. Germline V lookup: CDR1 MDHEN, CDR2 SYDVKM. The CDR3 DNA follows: TGTGCCAGCAGTACCTCACTAGCGGCCGAATCCGAGCAGTACTTC. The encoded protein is CASSTSLAAESEQYF.

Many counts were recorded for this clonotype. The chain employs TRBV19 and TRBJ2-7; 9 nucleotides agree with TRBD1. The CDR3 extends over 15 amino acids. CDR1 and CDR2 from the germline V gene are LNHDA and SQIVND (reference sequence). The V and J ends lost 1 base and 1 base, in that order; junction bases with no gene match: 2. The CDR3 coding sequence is TGTGCCAGTAGTATAGGACAGGGGGGATCCTACGAGCAGTACTTC. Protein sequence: CASSIGQGGSYEQYF. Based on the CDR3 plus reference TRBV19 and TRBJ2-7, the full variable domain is DGGITQSPKYLFRKEGQNVTLSCEQNLNHDAMYWYRQDPGQGLRLIYYSQIVNDFQKGDIAEGYSVSREKKESFPLTVTSAQKNPTAFYLCASSIGQGGSYEQYFGPGTRLTVT.

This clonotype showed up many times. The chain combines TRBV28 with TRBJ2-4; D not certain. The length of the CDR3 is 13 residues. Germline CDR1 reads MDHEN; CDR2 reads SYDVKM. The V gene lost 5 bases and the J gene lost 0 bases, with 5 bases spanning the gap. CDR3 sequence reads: CASSRLAKNIQYF. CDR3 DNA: TGTGCCAGCAGTCGACTAGCCAAAAACATTCAGTACTTC.

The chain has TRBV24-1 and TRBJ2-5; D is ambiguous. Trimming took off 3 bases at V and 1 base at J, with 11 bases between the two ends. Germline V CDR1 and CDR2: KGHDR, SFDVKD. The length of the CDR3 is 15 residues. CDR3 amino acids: CATSDPMGGQETQYF. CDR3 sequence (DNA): TGTGCCACCAGTGATCCCATGGGCGGCCAAGAGACCCAGTACTTC.

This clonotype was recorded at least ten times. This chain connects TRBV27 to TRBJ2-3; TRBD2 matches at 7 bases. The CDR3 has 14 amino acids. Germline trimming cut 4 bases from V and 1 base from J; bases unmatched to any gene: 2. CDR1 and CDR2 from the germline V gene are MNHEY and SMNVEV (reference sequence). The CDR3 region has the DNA TGTGCCAGCAGTTCCCGGGGGGGCACAGATACGCAGTATTTT. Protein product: CASSSRGGTDTQYF.

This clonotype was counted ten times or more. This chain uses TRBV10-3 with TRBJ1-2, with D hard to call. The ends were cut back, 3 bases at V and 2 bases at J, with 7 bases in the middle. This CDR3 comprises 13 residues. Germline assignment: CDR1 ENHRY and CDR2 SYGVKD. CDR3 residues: CAISDSQNYGYTF. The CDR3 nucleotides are TGTGCCATCAGTGATTCCCAAAACTATGGCTACACCTTC.

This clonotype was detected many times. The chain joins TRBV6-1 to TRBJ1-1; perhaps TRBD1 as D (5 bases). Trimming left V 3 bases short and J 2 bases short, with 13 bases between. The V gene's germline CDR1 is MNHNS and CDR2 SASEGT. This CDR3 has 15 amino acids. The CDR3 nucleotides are TGTGCCAGCAGTGATCCCCCGGGACTTAACACTGAAGCTTTCTTT. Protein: CASSDPPGLNTEAFF.

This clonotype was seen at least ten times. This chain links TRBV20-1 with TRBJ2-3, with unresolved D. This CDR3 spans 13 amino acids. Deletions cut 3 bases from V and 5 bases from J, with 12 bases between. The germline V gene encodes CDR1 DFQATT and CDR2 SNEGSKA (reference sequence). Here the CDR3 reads CSASMARRDTQYF. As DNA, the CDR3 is TGCAGTGCTAGTATGGCTAGGAGAGATACGCAGTATTTT.

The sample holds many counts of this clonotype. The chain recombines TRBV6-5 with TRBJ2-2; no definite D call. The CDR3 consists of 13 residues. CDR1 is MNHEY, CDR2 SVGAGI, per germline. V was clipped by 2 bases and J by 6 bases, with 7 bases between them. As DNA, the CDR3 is TGTGCCAGCAGTTACCGGAATGCCGGGGAGCTGTTTTTT. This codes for CASSYRNAGELFF.

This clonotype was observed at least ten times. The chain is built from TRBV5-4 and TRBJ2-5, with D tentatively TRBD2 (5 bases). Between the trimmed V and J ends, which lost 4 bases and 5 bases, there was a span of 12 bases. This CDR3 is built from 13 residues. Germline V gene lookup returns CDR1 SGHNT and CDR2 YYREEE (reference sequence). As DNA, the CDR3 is TGTGCCAGCAGCACCCCTAGGAGGGAGACCCAGTACTTC. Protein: CASSTPRRETQYF.